What follows is one T cell receptor beta chain and its context. It lacks a known antigen. Base qualities are missing; no much larger clone stands one base away. This sample stems from a study of OX40 agonist ivuxolimab in advanced cancers. Regarding the study in general: Ivuxolimab was a fully human IgG2 agonistic monoclonal antibody targeting the costimulatory receptor OX40 (CD134). Intravenous ivuxolimab was administered to patients every 2 weeks at six dose levels: 0.01, 0.1, 0.3, 1.5, 3 and 10 mg/kg. Of the approximately 50 dose-escalation patients, hepatocellular carcinoma was present in roughly 19, melanoma in roughly 15, renal cell carcinoma in 9 and head and neck cancer in 9. In the dose-escalation cohort, 70% to 85% of patients were male, and the mean age was roughly 60 years, with a range of roughly 20 to 80. Patients were allowed to have had prior anti-PD-1, anti-PD-L1 or anti-CTLA-4 therapy, and around 40% of the dose-escalation patients had previously received checkpoint inhibitors. Three dose-escalation patients achieved partial responses, one with hepatocellular carcinoma and two with cutaneous melanoma. The point of sequencing TCRbeta in the periphery was to test whether ivuxolimab changed TCR sequence diversity and drove clonal T-cell expansion. The paper reports the monotherapy dose-escalation portion (N = 52 patients) of the phase I ivuxolimab trial.

The trial excluded patients who had a history of autoimmune disease or were on systemic immunosuppression. Peripheral blood for TCR sequencing was drawn from every dose cohort at baseline, at cycle 4 day 1 and at cycle 7 day 1. The samples were taken from a phase I, first-in-human, multicenter, open-label dose-escalation trial of ivuxolimab. The trial enrolled adults with locally advanced or metastatic head and neck squamous cell, hepatocellular, melanoma or renal cell carcinoma. Before TCR sequencing, CD4+ T cells and CD8+ T cells from peripheral blood were sorted into separate populations. The study at large found these results: At doses of 0.1 to 3.0 mg/kg, clonal expansion of both CD4+ and CD8+ T cells in blood was seen between baseline and week 6. The antigen specificity of the clonally expanded peripheral T cells was not determined. After ivuxolimab, CD8+ T cells had more expanded clones than CD4+ T cells on average. Low levels of normalized T-cell clonal expansion were also seen in some patients who did not respond. In the 0.1-3.0 mg/kg groups, partial responders were among the patients with the lowest normalized peripheral clonal expansion, particularly in CD8+ T cells.

Genomic DNA was extracted from sorted cells for sequencing of the TCRbeta CDR3 region. The immunoSEQ Assay was used for sequencing of TCRbeta CDR3 regions. TCRdb carries this immuneACCESS record with in-frame sequences only. Its versions omit some clonotypes, under half of them owing to an unresolved V gene in the studies checked, with the rest unexplained. This sample holds about 22,000 clones; about four fifths were observed only once. Roughly 24% of the sample belongs to the ten largest clones. The V end loses 5 bases and the J end loses 4 bases, and a stretch of 9 bases separates them. Spanning cysteine to phenylalanine, the CDR3 consists of 12 amino acids. Only the CDR3 portion is preserved as DNA: 36 bases, with reading frame beginning at the first base. The germline V gene provides CDR1 MGHDK and CDR2 SYGVNS.

The sequencing used CD4+ or CD8+ T cells sorted from blood, collected in a trial of the OX40 agonist ivuxolimab. The rearrangement combines TRBV25-1 with TRBJ2-7; TRBD1 might be the D gene, on 5 matching bases. This TCR came from an adult with an advanced solid tumor such as melanoma, head and neck, liver or kidney cancer. The DNA sequence is TGTGCCAGCAGTCTAAACAGGTACGAGCAGTACTTC. Its product reads: CASSLNRYEQYF.